This TCR beta chain was identified in a study of blood T cell repertoires in COVID-19. The protocol was immunoSEQ multiplex PCR, while the TCRdb copy is restricted to in-frame clones and leaves out a portion. The profile shows 260,000 or so clones, around 86% of them singletons. Germline V gene sequence: CDR1 GTSNPN, CDR2 SVGIG (reference sequence). This CDR3 is built from 14 residues. The ends were cut back, 1 base at V and 3 bases at J, with 11 bases in the middle. The source of this sequence is a man between 18 and 35 years old who had recovered from COVID-19. Sequencing was performed on PBMCs or T cells enriched from blood (not recorded which). The genes are TRBV30 and TRBJ2-3; D perhaps matches TRBD2 (6 bases). CDR3 nucleotides: TGTGCCTGGAGTGGGAGACTAGAGACAGATACGCAGTATTTT. Translated, it gives CAWSGRLETDTQYF.